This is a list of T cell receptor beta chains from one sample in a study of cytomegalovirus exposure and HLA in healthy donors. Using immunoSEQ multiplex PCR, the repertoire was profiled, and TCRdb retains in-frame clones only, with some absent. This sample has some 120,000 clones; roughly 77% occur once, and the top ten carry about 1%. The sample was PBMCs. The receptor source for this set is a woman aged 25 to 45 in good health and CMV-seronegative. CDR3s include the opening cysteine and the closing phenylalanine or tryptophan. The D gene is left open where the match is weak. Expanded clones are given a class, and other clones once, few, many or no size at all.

CDR3 protein: CASSLVGRGVTEAFF
CDR3 DNA: TGCGCCAGCAGCTTGGTGGGGCGCGGGGTCACTGAAGCTTTCTTT
clone size: -
J gene: TRBJ1-1
D gene: -
V gene: TRBV5-1

CDR3 protein: CASSRDRDSPLHF
CDR3 DNA: TGCGCCAGCAGCCGGGACAGGGATTCACCCCTCCACTTT
clone size: -
J gene: TRBJ1-6
D gene: TRBD1
V gene: TRBV5-1

CDR3 protein: CASSYPGGRISMGFF
CDR3 DNA: TGTGCCAGCAGTTACCCGGGCGGGAGGATTTCCATGGGGTTCTTC
clone size: -
J gene: TRBJ2-1
D gene: TRBD2
V gene: TRBV6-5

CDR3 protein: CSVRKGVGYEQYF
CDR3 DNA: TGCAGCGTACGTAAGGGGGTAGGCTACGAGCAGTACTTC
clone size: -
J gene: TRBJ2-7
D gene: -
V gene: TRBV29-1

CDR3 protein: CASGLGVQINEQFF
CDR3 DNA: TGTGCCAGCGGGCTGGGTGTTCAGATCAATGAGCAGTTCTTC
clone size: -
J gene: TRBJ2-1
D gene: -
V gene: TRBV11-3

CDR3 protein: CSVPARQGNTEAFF
CDR3 DNA: TGCAGCGTTCCGGCCAGACAGGGGAACACTGAAGCTTTCTTT
clone size: -
J gene: TRBJ1-1
D gene: TRBD1
V gene: TRBV29-1

CDR3 protein: CASSPHRGSGYTF
CDR3 DNA: TGTGCCAGCAGCCCACACCGGGGAAGCGGCTACACCTTC
clone size: -
J gene: TRBJ1-2
D gene: -
V gene: TRBV7-2

CDR3 protein: CASSLRPASGAYQETQYF
CDR3 DNA: TGTGCCAGCAGCTTACGCCCGGCTAGCGGAGCGTACCAAGAGACCCAGTACTTC
clone size: -
J gene: TRBJ2-5
D gene: TRBD2
V gene: TRBV7-2

CDR3 protein: CASNSGLVGEQYF
CDR3 DNA: TGTGCCAGCAATTCGGGACTAGTCGGCGAGCAGTACTTC
clone size: once
J gene: TRBJ2-7
D gene: TRBD2
V gene: TRBV6-5

CDR3 protein: CASSQGLWTGELFF
CDR3 DNA: TGCGCCAGCAGCCAAGGACTTTGGACCGGGGAGCTGTTTTTT
clone size: once
J gene: TRBJ2-2
D gene: -
V gene: TRBV4-1

CDR3 protein: CASSLTGDRGFNEQFF
CDR3 DNA: TGTGCCAGCAGCTTAACAGGGGACAGGGGTTTCAATGAGCAGTTCTTC
clone size: -
J gene: TRBJ2-1
D gene: TRBD1
V gene: TRBV7-3

CDR3 protein: CASSQERRSLGQFF
CDR3 DNA: TGCGCCAGCAGCCAAGAAAGGAGAAGCTTGGGGCAGTTCTTC
clone size: once
J gene: TRBJ2-1
D gene: -
V gene: TRBV4-1

CDR3 protein: CASSLGRAGPETQYF
CDR3 DNA: TGTGCCAGCAGCTTAGGGAGGGCAGGGCCAGAGACCCAGTACTTC
clone size: -
J gene: TRBJ2-5
D gene: -
V gene: TRBV7-2

CDR3 protein: CASSTGTGVLDTQYF
CDR3 DNA: TGTGCCAGCTCCACCGGGACAGGGGTTTTGGATACGCAGTATTTT
clone size: -
J gene: TRBJ2-3
D gene: TRBD1
V gene: TRBV18

CDR3 protein: CASSSSLAAETQYF
CDR3 DNA: TGTGCCAGCAGCTCATCACTAGCAGCAGAGACCCAGTACTTC
clone size: -
J gene: TRBJ2-5
D gene: -
V gene: TRBV7-9

CDR3 protein: CASSLTQGSPLHF
CDR3 DNA: TGCGCCAGCAGCTTGACACAGGGATCACCCCTCCACTTT
clone size: -
J gene: TRBJ1-6
D gene: -
V gene: TRBV5-1

CDR3 protein: CASSGLAGGPSSTDTQYF
CDR3 DNA: TGCGCCAGCAGTGGACTAGCGGGGGGCCCGTCTAGCACAGATACGCAGTATTTT
clone size: -
J gene: TRBJ2-3
D gene: TRBD2
V gene: TRBV10-1

CDR3 protein: CASSLGQWLSGANVLTF
CDR3 DNA: TGTGCCAGCAGCTTAGGACAGTGGCTCTCTGGGGCCAACGTCCTGACTTTC
clone size: -
J gene: TRBJ2-6
D gene: -
V gene: TRBV11-2

CDR3 protein: CASSMGGVMNTEAFF
CDR3 DNA: TGTGCCAGTAGTATGGGAGGGGTAATGAACACTGAAGCTTTCTTT
clone size: once
J gene: TRBJ1-1
D gene: -
V gene: TRBV19

CDR3 protein: CASSLGLAGQLYEQYF
CDR3 DNA: TGTGCCAGCAGCTTAGGACTAGCGGGACAACTCTACGAGCAGTACTTC
clone size: -
J gene: TRBJ2-7
D gene: TRBD2
V gene: TRBV11-3

CDR3 protein: CATGRGGAGGETQYF
CDR3 DNA: TGTGCCACAGGACGCGGGGGGGCCGGTGGGGAGACCCAGTACTTC
clone size: -
J gene: TRBJ2-5
D gene: TRBD2
V gene: TRBV10-3

CDR3 protein: CASGGGGQPQHF
CDR3 DNA: TGTGCCAGCGGAGGGGGGGGTCAGCCCCAGCATTTT
clone size: once
J gene: TRBJ1-5
D gene: -
V gene: TRBV6-5

CDR3 protein: CASSDGTVNTGELFF
CDR3 DNA: TGTGCCAGCAGTGATGGGACTGTGAACACCGGGGAGCTGTTTTTT
clone size: -
J gene: TRBJ2-2
D gene: -
V gene: TRBV2

CDR3 protein: CASSSFRLQASGANVLTF
CDR3 DNA: TGTGCCAGCAGCTCCTTTAGGCTCCAGGCCTCTGGGGCCAACGTCCTGACTTTC
clone size: -
J gene: TRBJ2-6
D gene: -
V gene: TRBV11-2

CDR3 protein: CASSAGQMNTEAFF
CDR3 DNA: TGTGCCAGCAGTGCAGGACAGATGAACACTGAAGCTTTCTTT
clone size: -
J gene: TRBJ1-1
D gene: -
V gene: TRBV2

CDR3 protein: CASSQWGTVGREAFF
CDR3 DNA: TGCGCCAGCAGCCAATGGGGGACAGTTGGCCGCGAAGCTTTCTTT
clone size: -
J gene: TRBJ1-1
D gene: TRBD1
V gene: TRBV4-1

CDR3 protein: CASSLTSGVPGTQYF
CDR3 DNA: TGTGCCAGCAGCCTGACTAGCGGGGTCCCTGGGACCCAGTACTTC
clone size: -
J gene: TRBJ2-5
D gene: TRBD2
V gene: TRBV7-2

CDR3 protein: CASSLAFTSGKETQYF
CDR3 DNA: TGTGCCAGCAGCTTAGCATTCACTAGCGGAAAAGAGACCCAGTACTTC
clone size: -
J gene: TRBJ2-5
D gene: TRBD2
V gene: TRBV11-2

CDR3 protein: CASSIGTGRSYEQYF
CDR3 DNA: TGTGCCAGTAGTATAGGGACAGGGCGTAGCTACGAGCAGTACTTC
clone size: -
J gene: TRBJ2-7
D gene: TRBD1
V gene: TRBV19

CDR3 protein: CASARGQGGIEQFF
CDR3 DNA: TGTGCCAGCGCCCGCGGACAGGGTGGGATTGAGCAGTTCTTC
clone size: -
J gene: TRBJ2-1
D gene: TRBD1
V gene: TRBV9

CDR3 protein: CATITGRSYEQYF
CDR3 DNA: TGCGCCACAATCACAGGGAGATCCTACGAGCAGTACTTC
clone size: few
J gene: TRBJ2-7
D gene: -
V gene: TRBV5-1

CDR3 protein: CASSGSGSSYNEQFF
CDR3 DNA: TGCGCCAGCAGCGGCTCGGGAAGCTCCTACAATGAGCAGTTCTTC
clone size: -
J gene: TRBJ2-1
D gene: -
V gene: TRBV4-1

CDR3 protein: CASGKARDTGELFF
CDR3 DNA: TGTGCCAGCGGGAAAGCACGAGACACCGGGGAGCTGTTTTTT
clone size: -
J gene: TRBJ2-2
D gene: -
V gene: TRBV21-1

CDR3 protein: CASSQGQGATLYGYTF
CDR3 DNA: TGCGCCAGCAGCCAAGGACAGGGGGCTACCCTCTATGGCTACACCTTC
clone size: -
J gene: TRBJ1-2
D gene: TRBD1
V gene: TRBV4-1

CDR3 protein: CASSSRTGDDTQYF
CDR3 DNA: TGCGCCAGCAGCTCTAGGACAGGGGACGATACGCAGTATTTT
clone size: -
J gene: TRBJ2-3
D gene: TRBD1
V gene: TRBV4-1

CDR3 protein: CASSSMTSASYEQYF
CDR3 DNA: TGTGCCAGCAGTTCTATGACTAGCGCCTCCTACGAGCAGTACTTC
clone size: -
J gene: TRBJ2-7
D gene: TRBD2
V gene: TRBV6-5

CDR3 protein: CASSPRLASGLSEQYF
CDR3 DNA: TGTGCCAGCAGCCCCCGGTTGGCTAGCGGTCTTTCCGAGCAGTACTTC
clone size: -
J gene: TRBJ2-7
D gene: TRBD2
V gene: TRBV7-9

CDR3 protein: CASSRGRPLGEQYF
CDR3 DNA: TGTGCCAGCAGCCGCGGGAGGCCCTTGGGCGAGCAGTACTTC
clone size: -
J gene: TRBJ2-7
D gene: TRBD2
V gene: TRBV13

CDR3 protein: CATSREGSLTGNNEKLFF
CDR3 DNA: TGTGCCACCAGCAGAGAAGGGAGCCTTACAGGGAATAATGAAAAACTGTTTTTT
clone size: -
J gene: TRBJ1-4
D gene: -
V gene: TRBV15

CDR3 protein: CASSPGLAGGRETQYF
CDR3 DNA: TGTGCTAGCAGCCCTGGACTAGCGGGGGGCCGGGAGACCCAGTACTTC
clone size: -
J gene: TRBJ2-5
D gene: TRBD2
V gene: TRBV7-7

CDR3 protein: CASSSGTSGRARSETQYF
CDR3 DNA: TGTGCCAGCAGCTCCGGGACTAGCGGGAGGGCCAGGTCAGAGACCCAGTACTTC
clone size: once
J gene: TRBJ2-5
D gene: TRBD2
V gene: TRBV7-6

CDR3 protein: CASSQGKHPNEKLFF
CDR3 DNA: TGCGCCAGCAGCCAAGGCAAACATCCTAATGAAAAACTGTTTTTT
clone size: once
J gene: TRBJ1-4
D gene: -
V gene: TRBV4-1